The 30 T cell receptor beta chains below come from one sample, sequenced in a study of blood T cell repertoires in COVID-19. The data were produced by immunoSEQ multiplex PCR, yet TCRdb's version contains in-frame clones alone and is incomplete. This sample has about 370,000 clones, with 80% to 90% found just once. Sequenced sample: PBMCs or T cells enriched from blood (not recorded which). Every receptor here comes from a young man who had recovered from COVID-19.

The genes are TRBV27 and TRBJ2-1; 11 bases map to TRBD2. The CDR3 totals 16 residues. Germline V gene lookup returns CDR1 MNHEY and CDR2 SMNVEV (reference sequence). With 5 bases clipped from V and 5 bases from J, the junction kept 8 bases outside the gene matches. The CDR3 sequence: CASSPTTSGANNEQFF. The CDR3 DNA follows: TGTGCCAGCAGTCCAACGACTAGCGGGGCAAACAATGAGCAGTTCTTC.

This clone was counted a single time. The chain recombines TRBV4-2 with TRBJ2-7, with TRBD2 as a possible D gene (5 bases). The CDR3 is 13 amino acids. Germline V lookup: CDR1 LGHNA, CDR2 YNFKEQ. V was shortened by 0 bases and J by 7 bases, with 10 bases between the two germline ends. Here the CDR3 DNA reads TGTGCCAGCAGCCAAGATTTAGGGAGAGAGCAGTACTTC. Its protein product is CASSQDLGREQYF.

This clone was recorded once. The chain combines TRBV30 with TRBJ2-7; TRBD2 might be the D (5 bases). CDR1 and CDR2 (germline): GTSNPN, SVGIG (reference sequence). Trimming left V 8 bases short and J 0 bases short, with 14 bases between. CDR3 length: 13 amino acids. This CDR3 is CARRGSSSYEQYF. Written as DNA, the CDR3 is TGTGCCCGCAGAGGGTCAAGCTCCTACGAGCAGTACTTC.

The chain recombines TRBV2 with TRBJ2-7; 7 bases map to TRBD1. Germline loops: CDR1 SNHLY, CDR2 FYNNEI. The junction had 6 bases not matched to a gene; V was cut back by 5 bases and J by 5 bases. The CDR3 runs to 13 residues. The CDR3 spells CASSSDRAHEQYF. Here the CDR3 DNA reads TGTGCCAGCAGTTCAGACAGGGCCCACGAGCAGTACTTC.

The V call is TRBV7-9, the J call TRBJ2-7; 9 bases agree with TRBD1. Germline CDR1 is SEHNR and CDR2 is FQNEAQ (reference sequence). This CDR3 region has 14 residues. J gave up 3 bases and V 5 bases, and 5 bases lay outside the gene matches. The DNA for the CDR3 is TGTGCCAGCAGCGCGGGGACAGGGCTCTACGAGCAGTACTTC. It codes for CASSAGTGLYEQYF.

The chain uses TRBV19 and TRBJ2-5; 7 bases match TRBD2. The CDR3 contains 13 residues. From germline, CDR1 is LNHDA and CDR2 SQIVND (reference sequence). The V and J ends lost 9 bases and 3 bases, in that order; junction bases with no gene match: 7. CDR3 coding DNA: TGTGCCAGAGGGACTACCTCCGAAGAGACCCAGTACTTC. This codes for CARGTTSEETQYF.

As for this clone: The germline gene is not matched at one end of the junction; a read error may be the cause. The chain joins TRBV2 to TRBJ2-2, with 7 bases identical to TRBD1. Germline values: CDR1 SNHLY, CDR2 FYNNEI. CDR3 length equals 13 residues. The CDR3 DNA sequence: TGTGCCAGCAGGGAAGACAGGGTCAGGGAGCTGTTTTTT. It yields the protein CASREDRVRELFF.

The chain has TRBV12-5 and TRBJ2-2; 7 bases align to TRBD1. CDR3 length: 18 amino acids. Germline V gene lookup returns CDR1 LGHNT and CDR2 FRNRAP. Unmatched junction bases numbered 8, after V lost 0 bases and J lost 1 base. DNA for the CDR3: TGTGCTAGTGGTTTGGTACTGGGACAGAGAGAGAACACCGGGGAGCTGTTTTTT. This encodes CASGLVLGQRENTGELFF.

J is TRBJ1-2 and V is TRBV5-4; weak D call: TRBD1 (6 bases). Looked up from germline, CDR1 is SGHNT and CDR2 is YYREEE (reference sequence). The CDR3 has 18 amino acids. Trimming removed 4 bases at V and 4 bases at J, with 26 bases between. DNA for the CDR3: TGTGCCAGCAGCATTGCCGGGGGGCGACCCCAACGTTCCTATGGCTACACCTTC. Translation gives CASSIAGGRPQRSYGYTF. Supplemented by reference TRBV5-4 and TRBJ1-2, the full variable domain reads ETGVTQSPTHLIKTRGQQVTLRCSSQSGHNTVSWYQQALGQGPQFIFQYYREEENGRGNFPPRFSGLQFPNYSSELNVNALELDDSALYLCASSIAGGRPQRSYGYTFGSGTRLTVV.

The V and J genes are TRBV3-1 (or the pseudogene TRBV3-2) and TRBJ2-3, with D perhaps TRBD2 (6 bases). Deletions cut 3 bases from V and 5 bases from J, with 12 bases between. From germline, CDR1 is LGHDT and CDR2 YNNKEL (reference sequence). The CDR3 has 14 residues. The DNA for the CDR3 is TGTGCCAGCAGCCAGCGGGGTGGGGGAGATACGCAGTATTTT. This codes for CASSQRGGGDTQYF.

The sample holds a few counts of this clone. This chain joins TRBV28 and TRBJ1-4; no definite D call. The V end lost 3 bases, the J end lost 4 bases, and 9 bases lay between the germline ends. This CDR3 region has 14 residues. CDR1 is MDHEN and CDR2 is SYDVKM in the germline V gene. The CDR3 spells CASSFLQHNEKLFF. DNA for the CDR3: TGTGCCAGCAGTTTCTTACAGCATAATGAAAAACTGTTTTTT.

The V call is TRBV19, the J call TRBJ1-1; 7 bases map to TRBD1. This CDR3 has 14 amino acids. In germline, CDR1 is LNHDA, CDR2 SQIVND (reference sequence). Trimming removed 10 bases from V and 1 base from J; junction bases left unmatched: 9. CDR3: CATDPTGKNTEAFF. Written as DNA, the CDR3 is TGTGCCACCGATCCGACAGGGAAGAACACTGAAGCTTTCTTT.

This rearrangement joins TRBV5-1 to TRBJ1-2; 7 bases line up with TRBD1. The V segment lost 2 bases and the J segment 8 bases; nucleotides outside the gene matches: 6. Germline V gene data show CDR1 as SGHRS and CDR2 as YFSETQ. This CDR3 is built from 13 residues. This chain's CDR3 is CASSFLDREGYTF. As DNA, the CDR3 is TGCGCCAGCAGCTTCTTAGACAGGGAGGGCTACACCTTC.

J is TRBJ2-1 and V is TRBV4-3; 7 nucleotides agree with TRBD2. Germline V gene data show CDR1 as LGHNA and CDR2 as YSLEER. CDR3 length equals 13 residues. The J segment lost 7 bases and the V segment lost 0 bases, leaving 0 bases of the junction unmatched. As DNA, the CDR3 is TGCGCCAGCAGCCAAGAAGCGGGAAATGAGCAGTTCTTC. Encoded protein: CASSQEAGNEQFF.

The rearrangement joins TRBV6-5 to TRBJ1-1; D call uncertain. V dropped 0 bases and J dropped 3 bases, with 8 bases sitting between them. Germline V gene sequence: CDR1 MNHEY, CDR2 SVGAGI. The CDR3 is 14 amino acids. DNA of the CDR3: TGTGCCAGCAGTTACTCCGGGTTCGACACTGAAGCTTTCTTT. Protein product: CASSYSGFDTEAFF.

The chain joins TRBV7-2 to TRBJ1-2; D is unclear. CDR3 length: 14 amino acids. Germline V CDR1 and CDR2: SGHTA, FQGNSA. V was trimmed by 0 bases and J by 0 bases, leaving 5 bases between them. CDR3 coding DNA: TGTGCCAGCAGCTTAGCTCGAGCTAACTATGGCTACACCTTC. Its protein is CASSLARANYGYTF.

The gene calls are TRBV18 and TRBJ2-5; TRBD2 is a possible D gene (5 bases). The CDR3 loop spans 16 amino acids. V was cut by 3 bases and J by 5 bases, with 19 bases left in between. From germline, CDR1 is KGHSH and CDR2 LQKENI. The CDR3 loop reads CASSPIEAVGGETQYF. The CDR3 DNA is TGTGCCAGCTCACCTATCGAGGCAGTAGGCGGGGAGACCCAGTACTTC.

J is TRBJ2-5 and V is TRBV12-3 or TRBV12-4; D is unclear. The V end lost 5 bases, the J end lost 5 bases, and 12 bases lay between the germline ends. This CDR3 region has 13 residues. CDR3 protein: CASSPGSPETQYF. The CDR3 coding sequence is TGTGCCAGCAGTCCCGGGTCTCCGGAGACCCAGTACTTC.

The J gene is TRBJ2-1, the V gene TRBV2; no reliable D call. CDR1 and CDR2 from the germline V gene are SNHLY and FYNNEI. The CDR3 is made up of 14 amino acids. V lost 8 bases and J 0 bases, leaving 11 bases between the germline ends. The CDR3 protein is CASATQSSYNEQFF. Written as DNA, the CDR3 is TGTGCCAGCGCCACACAGAGCTCCTACAATGAGCAGTTCTTC. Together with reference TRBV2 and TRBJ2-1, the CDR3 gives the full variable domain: EPEVTQTPSHQVTQMGQEVILRCVPISNHLYFYWYRQILGQKVEFLVSFYNNEISEKSEIFDDQFSVERPDGSNFTLKIRSTKLEDSAMYFCASATQSSYNEQFFGPGTRLTVL.

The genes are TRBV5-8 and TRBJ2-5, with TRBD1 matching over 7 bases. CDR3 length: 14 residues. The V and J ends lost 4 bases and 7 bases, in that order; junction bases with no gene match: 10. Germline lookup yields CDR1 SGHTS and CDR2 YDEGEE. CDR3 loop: CASSQGTAQGTQYF. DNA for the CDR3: TGTGCCAGCAGCCAAGGGACAGCCCAGGGGACCCAGTACTTC.

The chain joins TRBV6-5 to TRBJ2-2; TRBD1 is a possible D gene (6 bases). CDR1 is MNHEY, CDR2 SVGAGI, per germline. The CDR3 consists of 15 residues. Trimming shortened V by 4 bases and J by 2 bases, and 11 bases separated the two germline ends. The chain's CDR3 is CASSSGTQNTGELFF. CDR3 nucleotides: TGTGCCAGCAGTTCCGGGACACAAAACACCGGGGAGCTGTTTTTT.

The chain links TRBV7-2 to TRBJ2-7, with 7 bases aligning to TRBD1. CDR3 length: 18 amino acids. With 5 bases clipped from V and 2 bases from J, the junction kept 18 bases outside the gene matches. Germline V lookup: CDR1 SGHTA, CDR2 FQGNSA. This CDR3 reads CASSPVAPGQSFAYEQYF. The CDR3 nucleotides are TGTGCCAGCAGCCCCGTGGCTCCGGGACAGTCTTTCGCCTACGAGCAGTACTTC.

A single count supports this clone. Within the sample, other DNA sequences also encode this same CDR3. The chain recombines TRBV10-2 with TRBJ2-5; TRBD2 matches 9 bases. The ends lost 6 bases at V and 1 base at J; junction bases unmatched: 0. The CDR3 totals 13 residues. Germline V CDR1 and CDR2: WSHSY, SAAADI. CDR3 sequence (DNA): TGCGCCAGCAGACTAGCGGGCCAAGAGACCCAGTACTTC. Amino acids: CASRLAGQETQYF.

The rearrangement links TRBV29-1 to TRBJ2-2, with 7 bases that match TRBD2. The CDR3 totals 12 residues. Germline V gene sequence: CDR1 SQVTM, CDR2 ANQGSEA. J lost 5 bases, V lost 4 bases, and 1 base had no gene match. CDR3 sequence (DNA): TGCAGCGTTGCCGGGAGGACCGGGGAGCTGTTTTTT. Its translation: CSVAGRTGELFF.

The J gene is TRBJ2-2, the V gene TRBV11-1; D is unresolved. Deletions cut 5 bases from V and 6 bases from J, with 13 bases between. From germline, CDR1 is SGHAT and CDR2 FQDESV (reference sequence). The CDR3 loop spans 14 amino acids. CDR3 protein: CASSPPPGSGELFF. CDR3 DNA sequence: TGTGCCAGCAGCCCCCCCCCGGGTTCCGGGGAGCTGTTTTTT.

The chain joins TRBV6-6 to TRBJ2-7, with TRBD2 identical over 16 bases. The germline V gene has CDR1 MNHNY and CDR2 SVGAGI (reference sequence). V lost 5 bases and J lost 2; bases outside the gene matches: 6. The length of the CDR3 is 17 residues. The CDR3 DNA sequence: TGTGCCAGCAGTCCGGGGACTAGCGGGAGGGAGCCCTACGAGCAGTACTTC. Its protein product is CASSPGTSGREPYEQYF.

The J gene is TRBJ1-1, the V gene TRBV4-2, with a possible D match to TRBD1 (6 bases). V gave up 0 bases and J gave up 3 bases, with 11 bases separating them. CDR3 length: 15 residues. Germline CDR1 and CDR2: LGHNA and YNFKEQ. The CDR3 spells CASSQDLGADTEAFF. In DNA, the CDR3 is TGTGCCAGCAGCCAAGATTTGGGGGCGGACACTGAAGCTTTCTTT.

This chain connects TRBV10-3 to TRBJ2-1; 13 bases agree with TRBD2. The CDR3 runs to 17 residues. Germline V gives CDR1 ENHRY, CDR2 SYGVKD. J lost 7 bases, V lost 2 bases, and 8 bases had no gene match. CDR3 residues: CAISEPPGLAGLNEQFF. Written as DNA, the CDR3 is TGTGCCATCAGTGAGCCCCCGGGACTAGCGGGATTGAATGAGCAGTTCTTC.

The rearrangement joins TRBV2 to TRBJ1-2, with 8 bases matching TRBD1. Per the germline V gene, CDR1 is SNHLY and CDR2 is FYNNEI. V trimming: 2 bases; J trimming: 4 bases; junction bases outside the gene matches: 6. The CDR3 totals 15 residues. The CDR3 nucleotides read TGTGCCAGCAGTGAATTTCAGGGGGCTTTCTATGGCTACACCTTC. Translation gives CASSEFQGAFYGYTF.

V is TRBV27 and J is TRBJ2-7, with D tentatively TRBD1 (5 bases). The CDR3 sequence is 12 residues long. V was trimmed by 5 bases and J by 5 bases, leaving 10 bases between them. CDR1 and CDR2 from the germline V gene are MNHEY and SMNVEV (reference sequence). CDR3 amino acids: CASSRGTHEQYF. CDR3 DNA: TGTGCCAGCAGTAGGGGTACCCACGAGCAGTACTTC.